This T cell receptor (beta chain) originates from a study of blood T cell repertoires in COVID-19. As for the study in general: Samples representing acute and convalescent COVID-19 were sourced from the United States, Italy and Spain. T cells, B-cell-depleted T cells, or PBMCs provided the cDNA or gDNA that served as material.

The protocol was immunoSEQ multiplex PCR, while the TCRdb copy is restricted to in-frame clones and leaves out a portion. The top ten hold approximately 2.5% of the sample, which has more than 40,000 clones, about 81% seen once. The TCR sequence derives from a man aged 50 or older with acute or convalescent COVID-19. Sequencing was done on a sample of peripheral blood.

CDR3 loop: CASSPADSGANVLTF. The CDR3 bases are TGTGCCAGCTCACCTGCGGACTCTGGGGCCAACGTCCTGACTTTC. This rearrangement joins TRBV18 to TRBJ2-6; D ambiguous. Germline V gene lookup returns CDR1 KGHSH and CDR2 LQKENI. The CDR3 has 15 amino acids. Trimming shortened V by 3 bases and J by 0 bases, and 6 bases separated the two germline ends.